This T cell receptor beta chain appears in the sequencing data of a study of identifying expanded T cells in peripheral blood. Collection occurred without any documented infections or immune events in donors. This clone was counted between two and nine times. In germline, CDR1 is SEHNR, CDR2 FQNEAQ (reference sequence). The ends were cut back, 5 bases at V and 7 bases at J, with 8 bases in the middle. This CDR3 spans 11 amino acids. The repertoire was sequenced with immunoSEQ multiplex PCR; TCRdb's copy has only in-frame clones and lacks some. This sample yields approximately 90,000 clones, of which more than 70% are seen a single time; around 4% belongs to the top ten.

The chain is built from TRBV7-9 and TRBJ1-2; the D is unclear. The TCR comes from a person aged 18-70 years in good health. The sample taken for sequencing was blood. CDR3 region: CASSQPPGYTF. CDR3 sequence (DNA): TGTGCCAGCAGCCAGCCCCCTGGCTACACCTTC. Looking up the rest from reference TRBV7-9 and TRBJ1-2 gives the full variable domain: DTGVSQNPRHKITKRGQNVTFRCDPISEHNRLYWYRQTLGQGPEFLTYFQNEAQLEKSRLLSDRFSAERPKGSFSTLEIQRTEQGDSAMYLCASSQPPGYTFGSGTRLTVV.